The present T cell receptor beta chain was sequenced within a study of CD4 T cell repertoires in COVID-19 (dated by TCRdb to the early 2020s). With regard to the full study: For cross-reactivity analysis, CFSE-low cells were expanded with IL-2 for around ten days, then relabeled and restimulated with spike proteins from other coronaviruses. Naturally processed CD4+ T cell responses to SARS-CoV-2 spike and nucleoprotein were characterized in COVID-19-recovered individuals, and clonal composition was assessed by TCR Vbeta sequencing. TCR Vbeta repertoire analysis of SARS-CoV-2-reactive T cells was conducted at the subset level in a few recovered individuals.

Library construction relied on the immunoSEQ multiplex PCR assay. The paper's processing steps were these. To quantify how much the repertoires of different subsets overlapped, the Chao-Jaccard similarity index was used along with counts of shared clonotypes. TCRdb retrieved this table from immuneACCESS and kept in-frame rearrangements only. Not all clones are present; in checked studies, unresolved V genes account for under half, and no reason is known for the remainder. The DNA gave D and trimming, while V, J and clone size come from that table. The sample table holds over 75,000 clones, of which roughly four fifths were seen once. The ten largest clones capture about 0.61% of the sample. The time point label, read with the paper, signifies: sample from a COVID-19-recovered individual after infection. The donors were patients who had gone through COVID-19 ranging from mild to severe and had recovered. Uncultured memory T cell samples were sequenced directly after ex vivo isolation. CD4+ total memory, central memory, effector memory and circulating T follicular helper cells were isolated from peripheral blood mononuclear cells.

Points the paper makes about the study in general: Between about 7 and 25% of SARS-CoV-2 clonotypes were also detected in secondary cultures stimulated with SARS-CoV and/or HKU1 spike, a finding consistent with cross-reactivity. Several of the most expanded SARS-CoV-2-reactive clonotypes were shared between two or all three memory subsets, suggesting intraclonal diversification.

With regard to this clone: What this receptor recognizes is not known. No base-level quality is on record; no much larger clone is a single base apart.

This TCR derives from a human donor who had COVID-19. This specimen was CD4+ T cells from peripheral blood, taken after recovery from COVID-19.

The DNA reads TGTGCCACCAGCAGAGATGTGGATAGTATAGCTAATGAAAAACTGTTTTTT. This yields the protein CATSRDVDSIANEKLFF. This chain joins TRBV15 to TRBJ1-4; no D segment can be confidently identified. From a lookup of the germline V gene (reference sequence), CDR1 and CDR2 are LNHNV and YYDKDF. Relative to germline, V is 0 bases shorter and J is 3 bases shorter, with 14 bases between their ends. From the cysteine up to the phenylalanine, the CDR3 has a length of 17 residues. Only the CDR3 region is kept as DNA, spanning 51 bases read in frame from base 1.